This T cell receptor beta chain was sequenced during a study of T cell repertoires in cytomegalovirus infection. Study-wide context: Indications came from public TCR beta signatures; they pointed to CMV infection and to a matching HLA type. Broader study findings: HLA-C-restricted CMV clonotypes gave the most frequent clonotype in two of eight donors.

Germline values: CDR1 MNHEY, CDR2 SVGAGI. The CDR3 is made up of 11 amino acids. The V end was cut by 8 bases, the J end by 6 bases, with 9 bases between. One entry per CDR3 protein, called by TCRdb with MiXCR from the reads. The sample lists more than 150,000 distinct CDR3 sequences; 28% were seen once. Comment on this clonotype: Its antigen is currently unknown.

Sequenced material: PBMCs. The chain employs TRBV6-5 and TRBJ2-3; weak D call: TRBD2 (5 bases). The receptor was derived from a human donor in good health (CMV status not recorded). Some clones in this sample may be carry-over from other donors' samples. The CDR3 protein is CASGRRDTQYF. DNA for the CDR3: TGTGCCAGCGGTAGGAGGGATACGCAGTATTTT.